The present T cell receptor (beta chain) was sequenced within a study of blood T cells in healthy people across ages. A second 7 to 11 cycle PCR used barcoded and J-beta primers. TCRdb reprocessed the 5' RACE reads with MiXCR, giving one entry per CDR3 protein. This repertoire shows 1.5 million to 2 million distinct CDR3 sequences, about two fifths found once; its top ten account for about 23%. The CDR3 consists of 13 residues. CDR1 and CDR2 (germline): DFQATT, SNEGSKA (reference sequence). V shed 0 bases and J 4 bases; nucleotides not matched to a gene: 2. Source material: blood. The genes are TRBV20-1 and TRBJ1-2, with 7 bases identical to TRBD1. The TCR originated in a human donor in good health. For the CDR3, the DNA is TGCAGTGCTAGAGACGACAGGGCCTATGGCTACACCTTC. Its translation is CSARDDRAYGYTF.